These 13 T cell receptor beta chains share one sample of origin, sequenced in a study of OX40 agonist ivuxolimab in advanced cancers. This table comes from immunoSEQ multiplex PCR, and its TCRdb copy is limited to in-frame clones, with some not included. This sample carries more than 40,000 clones, around 77% of them seen once, and the ten largest clones take under 2.5%. This material consisted of CD4+ or CD8+ T cells sorted from blood, taken in a trial of the OX40 agonist ivuxolimab. The receptors here all came from an adult with an advanced solid tumor such as melanoma, head and neck, liver or kidney cancer.

This clone was observed a few times. The rearrangement joins TRBV30 to TRBJ2-2, with D perhaps matching TRBD2 (6 bases). V gave up 4 bases and J gave up 0 bases, with 6 bases separating them. The germline gives CDR1 GTSNPN, CDR2 SVGIG (reference sequence). The CDR3 contains 13 residues. In DNA, the CDR3 is TGTGCCTGGACGGGGGCGAACACCGGGGAGCTGTTTTTT. Translation gives CAWTGANTGELFF. Full variable domain (rest looked up from reference TRBV30 and TRBJ2-2): SQTIHQWPATLVQPVGSPLSLECTVEGTSNPNLYWYRQAAGRGLQLLFYSVGIGQISSEVPQNLSASRPQDRQFILSSKKLLLSDSGFYLCAWTGANTGELFFGEGSRLTVL.

The chain links TRBV14 to TRBJ2-7; 7 positions agree with TRBD1. This CDR3 is 15 amino acids long. The J segment lost 2 bases and the V segment lost 1 base, leaving 5 bases of the junction unmatched. CDR1 is SGHDN, CDR2 FVKESK, per germline. The CDR3 reads CASSQVKGAAYEQYF. The CDR3 region has the DNA TGTGCCAGCAGCCAAGTTAAGGGGGCAGCCTACGAGCAGTACTTC.

This clone is judged medium-sized. The chain combines TRBV6-1 with TRBJ1-2; D is unclear. CDR3 length: 11 residues. From germline, CDR1 is MNHNS and CDR2 SASEGT. Deletions cut 7 bases from V and 8 bases from J, with 11 bases between. The CDR3 loop is CASTNFGGYTF. In DNA form, the CDR3 reads TGTGCCAGCACCAACTTTGGCGGCTACACCTTC.

The chain has TRBV29-1 and TRBJ2-7; D is unclear. This CDR3 has 12 amino acids. The germline V gene has CDR1 SQVTM and CDR2 ANQGSEA. The CDR3 protein is CSAHWISYEQYF. In DNA form, the CDR3 reads TGCAGTGCCCACTGGATCTCCTACGAGCAGTACTTC.

J is TRBJ2-2 and V is TRBV6-6; 9 positions match TRBD2. Germline CDR1 reads MNHNY; CDR2 reads SVGAGI (reference sequence). Losses at the gene ends were 4 bases for V and 6 bases for J; bases not matched to a gene: 3. The CDR3 length is 14 residues. DNA of the CDR3: TGTGCCAGCAGTTTAGCGGGAGTCGCCGGGGAGCTGTTTTTT. Its protein is CASSLAGVAGELFF.

This sequence joins TRBV19 and TRBJ2-3; TRBD2 agrees at 11 bases. Germline V CDR1 and CDR2: LNHDA, SQIVND (reference sequence). CDR3 size: 16 residues. V lost 4 bases, J lost 10 bases, and 13 bases stayed unmatched. The CDR3 DNA sequence: TGTGCCAGTAGTACACTGACTAGCGGGGCCCCCGGCGCGCAGTATTTT. This encodes CASSTLTSGAPGAQYF.

The rearrangement links TRBV4-2 to TRBJ1-3; D is undetermined. CDR1 LGHNA and CDR2 YNFKEQ come from the germline V gene. CDR3 length: 15 residues. V lost 5 bases and J lost 0, with 11 bases in between. CDR3 in amino acids: CASSLTPLSGNTIYF. The CDR3 region has the DNA TGTGCCAGCAGCTTGACTCCCCTCTCTGGAAACACCATATATTTT.

This clone is deemed medium-sized. This chain connects TRBV11-2 to TRBJ1-4; D call uncertain. Trimming took 4 bases from V and 7 from J, leaving 19 bases between them. CDR3 size: 16 residues. Germline loops: CDR1 SGHAT, CDR2 FQNNGV. The CDR3 sequence: CASSSIPGTRTEKLFF. The CDR3 nucleotides are TGTGCCAGCAGCTCAATCCCCGGAACCCGAACTGAAAAACTGTTTTTT. Looking up the rest from reference TRBV11-2 and TRBJ1-4 gives the full variable domain: EAGVAQSPRYKIIEKRQSVAFWCNPISGHATLYWYQQILGQGPKLLIQFQNNGVVDDSQLPKDRFSAERLKGVDSTLKIQPAKLEDSAVYLCASSSIPGTRTEKLFFGSGTQLSVL.

The chain recombines TRBV7-6 with TRBJ1-3, with D unclear. The CDR3 runs to 15 residues. The V end lost 1 base, the J end lost 0 bases, and 7 bases lay between the germline ends. Germline V gene lookup returns CDR1 SGHVS and CDR2 FNYEAQ. The CDR3 region has the DNA TGTGCCAGCAGCTTAGGAACTTTCTCTGGAAACACCATATATTTT. Residues: CASSLGTFSGNTIYF.

This clone appeared a single time. CDR3 protein: CASSRQGLSTEAFF. CDR3 coding DNA: TGTGCCAGCAGCCGCCAGGGGTTGAGCACTGAAGCTTTCTTT. V gene TRBV7-3 combines with J gene TRBJ1-1; possibly TRBD1 for D (6 bases). CDR3 size: 14 residues. Germline V CDR1 and CDR2: SGHTA, FQGTGA. V was pared by 5 bases and J by 4 bases, with 14 bases between.

The V call is TRBV6-1, the J call TRBJ2-5, with D hard to call. CDR3 length equals 14 residues. Trimming stripped 0 bases from V and 5 bases from J, with 10 bases between. Germline V lookup: CDR1 MNHNS, CDR2 SASEGT. CDR3 sequence (DNA): TGTGCCAGCAGTGAAGCTCTGACCGGGGAGACCCAGTACTTC. As protein: CASSEALTGETQYF.

The chain links TRBV28 to TRBJ2-5; 8 nucleotides agree with TRBD2. J gave up 7 bases and V 2 bases, and 12 bases lay outside the gene matches. Germline V gives CDR1 MDHEN, CDR2 SYDVKM. The CDR3 is 16 amino acids. CDR3 loop: CASSLVSSGLKRTQYF. In nucleotides, the CDR3 is TGTGCCAGCAGTTTAGTGTCTAGCGGGCTTAAGAGGACCCAGTACTTC.

In DNA form, the CDR3 reads TGTGCCAGCTCGGACAGAAGTACCTTCTCTGGCTATGGCTACACCTTC. It yields the protein CASSDRSTFSGYGYTF. V and J are TRBV2 and TRBJ1-2; TRBD1 is a possible D gene (6 bases). Germline V CDR1 and CDR2: SNHLY, FYNNEI. Trimming took off 8 bases at V and 4 bases at J, with 23 bases between the two ends. The CDR3 has 16 amino acids.